These 27 T cell receptor beta chains were sequenced from one sample in a study of blood T cells in healthy people across ages. Using a J-beta primer mix together with a sample-barcoded 5' primer, a second PCR was run for roughly 6 to 12 cycles. TCRdb re-called the 5' RACE reads through MiXCR, storing one row per CDR3 protein. The data contain approximately 800,000 distinct CDR3 sequences, more than 35% of them singletons. The sample taken for sequencing was blood. The source of these receptors is an elderly man in good health.

This clonotype was detected only a few times. This chain uses TRBV29-1 with TRBJ2-5, with 7 bases lining up with TRBD2. Trimming took 6 bases from V and 11 from J; bases not matched to a gene: 30. There are 18 residues in the CDR3. Germline assignment: CDR1 SQVTM and CDR2 ANQGSEA. DNA of the CDR3: TGCAGCGTCAGTTCCCCCACCTCTCTTGGGGGAGGGAACAATGAGCAGTACTTC. Amino acids: CSVSSPTSLGGGNNEQYF.

This clonotype appeared once. This chain connects TRBV5-1 to TRBJ2-6; D remains unclear. The V and J ends lost 0 bases and 1 base respectively, with 11 bases between them. This CDR3 comprises 17 residues. Germline loops: CDR1 SGHRS, CDR2 YFSETQ. The CDR3 here is CASSLVGTQSGANVLTF. As DNA, the CDR3 is TGCGCCAGCAGCTTGGTTGGCACCCAATCTGGGGCCAACGTCCTGACTTTC. The full variable domain, rest sourced from reference TRBV5-1 and TRBJ2-6, is KAGVTQTPRYLIKTRGQQVTLSCSPISGHRSVSWYQQTPGQGLQFLFEYFSETQRNKGNFPGRFSGRQFSNSRSEMNVSTLELGDSALYLCASSLVGTQSGANVLTFGAGSRLTVL.

This chain connects TRBV29-1 to TRBJ2-5, with 11 positions matching TRBD1. The CDR3 length is 12 residues. The ends lost 6 bases at V and 5 bases at J; junction bases unmatched: 2. CDR1 is SQVTM, CDR2 ANQGSEA, per germline. The CDR3 coding sequence is TGCAGCGTGGGGGACAGGGGGGAGACCCAGTACTTC. The encoded protein is CSVGDRGETQYF.

This chain uses TRBV5-1 with TRBJ2-1; D perhaps matches TRBD2 (6 bases). The V end lost 4 bases, the J end lost 10 bases, and 12 bases lay between the germline ends. The CDR3 runs 12 residues. CDR1 and CDR2 (germline): SGHRS, YFSETQ. CDR3 loop: CASSQGLLEQFF. Written as DNA, the CDR3 is TGCGCCAGCAGCCAGGGACTTCTGGAGCAGTTCTTC. The whole variable domain, remainder taken from reference TRBV5-1 and TRBJ2-1, is KAGVTQTPRYLIKTRGQQVTLSCSPISGHRSVSWYQQTPGQGLQFLFEYFSETQRNKGNFPGRFSGRQFSNSRSEMNVSTLELGDSALYLCASSQGLLEQFFGPGTRLTVL.

V is TRBV20-1 and J is TRBJ2-3, with D perhaps matching TRBD1 (6 bases). CDR3 size: 15 residues. V lost 7 bases, J lost 3 bases, and 20 bases lay in between. Germline loops: CDR1 DFQATT, CDR2 SNEGSKA (reference sequence). The CDR3 here is CSVEDRRSFTDTQYF. CDR3 DNA: TGCAGTGTCGAGGACAGACGGAGTTTTACAGATACGCAGTATTTT.

V gene TRBV28 combines with J gene TRBJ2-7, with TRBD2 identical over 9 bases. Germline V gene data show CDR1 as MDHEN and CDR2 as SYDVKM. The CDR3 covers 16 residues. The V segment lost 2 bases and the J segment 1 base; nucleotides outside the gene matches: 6. The CDR3 sequence: CASSLNELAGSYEQYF. The CDR3 nucleotides read TGTGCCAGCAGTTTAAACGAACTAGCGGGTTCCTACGAGCAGTACTTC.

The sample holds many counts of this clonotype. The chain is built from TRBV6-1 and TRBJ2-7, with 10 bases matching TRBD2. The CDR3 is 15 amino acids. With V trimmed by 4 bases and J by 3 bases, 6 bases remained unmatched. The V gene's germline CDR1 is MNHNS and CDR2 SASEGT. The CDR3 reads CASSVSSGSFYEQYF. The CDR3 DNA sequence: TGTGCCAGCAGTGTCTCTAGCGGGAGCTTCTACGAGCAGTACTTC.

The chain joins TRBV20-1 to TRBJ2-2; either TRBD1 or TRBD2 may fit D (7 bases each). Germline V CDR1 and CDR2: DFQATT, SNEGSKA (reference sequence). The germline V and J ends were trimmed by 3 bases and 4 bases, with 21 bases remaining between them. This CDR3 is 17 amino acids long. DNA for the CDR3: TGCAGTGCTAGGGACCCCTACAGGGGAGGGGGCACCGGGGAGCTGTTTTTT. Residues: CSARDPYRGGGTGELFF.

The genes are TRBV6-5 and TRBJ2-7; the match to TRBD1 covers 7 bases. Germline loops: CDR1 MNHEY, CDR2 SVGAGI. The CDR3 loop spans 15 amino acids. The junction had 8 bases not matched to a gene; V was cut back by 6 bases and J by 0 bases. The CDR3 is CASRGRQGISYEQYF. CDR3 DNA: TGTGCCAGCAGAGGAAGACAGGGAATCTCCTACGAGCAGTACTTC.

This clonotype showed up just a few times. The chain employs TRBV27 and TRBJ1-4; D is unresolved. The V end lost 2 bases, the J end lost 0 bases, and 13 bases lay between the germline ends. Germline values: CDR1 MNHEY, CDR2 SMNVEV (reference sequence). The CDR3 runs to 17 residues. The CDR3 loop is CASSLAGGFATNEKLFF. Written as DNA, the CDR3 is TGTGCCAGCAGTTTAGCAGGCGGTTTTGCAACTAATGAAAAACTGTTTTTT.

This chain links TRBV19 with TRBJ2-5, with 9 bases aligning to TRBD1. V dropped 6 bases and J dropped 7; count of bases not matched to a gene: 9. The CDR3 contains 14 residues. Per germline, CDR1 LNHDA and CDR2 SQIVND (reference sequence). The CDR3 loop reads CASSGQGTFRTQYF. DNA for the CDR3: TGTGCCAGTAGCGGACAGGGGACTTTTAGGACCCAGTACTTC.

The chain employs TRBV12-5 and TRBJ1-4; 8 nucleotides match TRBD1. In germline, CDR1 is LGHNT, CDR2 FRNRAP. Losses at the gene ends were 6 bases for V and 5 bases for J; bases not matched to a gene: 5. This CDR3 has 14 amino acids. CDR3 sequence: CASGRDRPNEKLFF. The CDR3 region has the DNA TGTGCTAGTGGCCGGGACAGGCCGAATGAAAAACTGTTTTTT.

This clonotype has a count of ten or more. The gene calls are TRBV2 and TRBJ2-4, with 12 bases identical to TRBD1. The CDR3 totals 16 residues. Germline V gives CDR1 SNHLY, CDR2 FYNNEI. Trimming took 5 bases from V and 2 from J; bases not matched to a gene: 4. The CDR3 here is CASSTGTGGTKNIQYF. The CDR3 bases are TGTGCCAGCAGTACCGGGACAGGGGGCACCAAAAACATTCAGTACTTC.

The chain carries TRBV30 and TRBJ2-4; weak D call: TRBD1 (6 bases). With the DNA end fitting TRBJ2-7 better, the J assignment may be wrong. This CDR3 comprises 12 residues. Germline V gene data show CDR1 as GTSNPN and CDR2 as SVGIG (reference sequence). The CDR3 reads CAWGDILYEQYF. The CDR3 DNA sequence: TGTGCCTGGGGGGACATTCTCTACGAGCAGTACTTC.

This clonotype showed up many times. This chain uses TRBV27 with TRBJ2-1, with 8 bases identical to TRBD2. Germline values: CDR1 MNHEY, CDR2 SMNVEV (reference sequence). The J segment lost 8 bases and the V segment lost 3 bases, leaving 6 bases of the junction unmatched. The CDR3 is made up of 14 amino acids. CDR3 loop: CASSFLAGRHEQFF. Written as DNA, the CDR3 is TGTGCCAGCAGTTTTTTAGCGGGACGACATGAGCAGTTCTTC.

The V call is TRBV28, the J call TRBJ2-7; tentative D call: TRBD2 (5 bases). Germline lookup yields CDR1 MDHEN and CDR2 SYDVKM. The CDR3 covers 15 residues. V shed 3 bases and J shed 0 bases, with 12 bases lying between them. As DNA, the CDR3 is TGTGCCAGCAGTTTGTTAGGTGGGAGCTCCTACGAGCAGTACTTC. This encodes CASSLLGGSSYEQYF.

The V call is TRBV20-1, the J call TRBJ1-1; D gene ambiguous. CDR1 and CDR2 from the germline V gene are DFQATT and SNEGSKA (reference sequence). This CDR3 has 15 amino acids. Trimming removed 0 bases at V and 2 bases at J, with 13 bases between. Written as DNA, the CDR3 is TGCAGTGCTAGAGATAGAATACGGGGAAACACTGAAGCTTTCTTT. Residues: CSARDRIRGNTEAFF.

This sequence joins TRBV20-1 and TRBJ2-3; D not resolved. V dropped 3 bases and J dropped 6 bases, with 16 bases sitting between them. The CDR3 is made up of 14 amino acids. Germline assignment: CDR1 DFQATT and CDR2 SNEGSKA (reference sequence). This CDR3 reads CSARYPLNPDTQYF. The CDR3 DNA sequence: TGCAGTGCTAGGTACCCTTTAAACCCCGATACGCAGTATTTT.

Points on this clonotype: Given a much more abundant clone one base away, this may be a read error. This chain joins TRBV7-3 and TRBJ2-5; D remains ambiguous. This CDR3 has 15 amino acids. Looked up from germline, CDR1 is SGHTA and CDR2 is FQGTGA. CDR3: CANSLSAGVGETQYF. The CDR3 DNA reads TGTGCCAACAGCTTATCAGCTGGGGTGGGAGAGACCCAGTACTTC.

This clonotype was observed a handful of times. The chain has TRBV27 and TRBJ2-3; D uncertain. The CDR3 is made up of 13 amino acids. Trimming removed 5 bases at V and 1 base at J, with 7 bases between. CDR1 MNHEY and CDR2 SMNVEV come from the germline V gene (reference sequence). The CDR3 protein is CASSTRGTDTQYF. DNA of the CDR3: TGTGCCAGCAGTACCCGGGGCACAGATACGCAGTATTTT.

At least ten counts were recorded for this clonotype. V is TRBV20-1 and J is TRBJ1-4; TRBD1 agrees at 8 bases. Unmatched junction bases numbered 7, after V lost 6 bases and J lost 7 bases. CDR1 is DFQATT and CDR2 is SNEGSKA in the germline V gene (reference sequence). CDR3 length: 13 amino acids. The CDR3 DNA reads TGCAGTGCCAGGGCAGGGGGCGGTGAAAAACTGTTTTTT. Protein: CSARAGGGEKLFF.

The rearrangement links TRBV14 to TRBJ2-3, with 9 bases aligning to TRBD2. With V trimmed by 4 bases and J by 2 bases, 10 bases remained unmatched. The CDR3 spans 17 residues. Looked up from germline, CDR1 is SGHDN and CDR2 is FVKESK. The CDR3 loop is CASSLISPGLATDTQYF. As DNA, the CDR3 is TGTGCCAGCAGCCTAATAAGCCCGGGACTAGCCACAGATACGCAGTATTTT.

This sequence joins TRBV20-1 and TRBJ2-1; D perhaps matches TRBD2 (5 bases). Germline-derived CDR1 and CDR2 are DFQATT and SNEGSKA (reference sequence). This CDR3 has 12 residues. The V end was cut by 3 bases, the J end by 12 bases, with 15 bases between. The CDR3 DNA follows: TGCAGTGCTAGTCAAATGGGAGCTAGGCAGTTCTTC. Its translation: CSASQMGARQFF.

V and J are TRBV4-2 and TRBJ2-5; D is ambiguous. The tail of the sequence fits TRBJ2-7 better, so the J call may be wrong. The CDR3 covers 12 residues. Per germline, CDR1 LGHNA and CDR2 YNFKEQ. The CDR3 here is CASSQDPGEQYF. The CDR3 DNA sequence: TGTGCCAGCAGCCAAGACCCTGGCGAGCAGTACTTC.

This clonotype was counted many times. The chain is built from TRBV29-1 and TRBJ1-4, with D perhaps TRBD1 (5 bases). From germline, CDR1 is SQVTM and CDR2 ANQGSEA. This CDR3 has 13 amino acids. Between the trimmed V and J ends, which lost 7 bases and 2 bases, there was a span of 11 bases. For the CDR3, the DNA is TGCAGCGCCGGGGGGGTGACTAATGAAAAACTGTTTTTT. Translation: CSAGGVTNEKLFF.

The genes are TRBV5-5 and TRBJ2-2; D gene uncertain. Trimming removed 2 bases from V and 0 bases from J, with 8 bases in between. The CDR3 extends over 15 amino acids. In germline, CDR1 is SGHKS, CDR2 YYEKEE (reference sequence). The DNA of the CDR3 is TGTGCCAGCAGCTTACTTGCGTCGAACACCGGGGAGCTGTTTTTT. Its protein product is CASSLLASNTGELFF.

The chain combines TRBV7-6 with TRBJ2-5; D gene unclear. The CDR3 sequence is 13 residues long. The V gene's germline CDR1 is SGHVS and CDR2 FNYEAQ. V lost 2 bases, J lost 5 bases, and 9 bases lay in between. In nucleotides, the CDR3 is TGTGCCAGCAGCTTAAACGCTGGGGAGACCCAGTACTTC. Translating it yields CASSLNAGETQYF.